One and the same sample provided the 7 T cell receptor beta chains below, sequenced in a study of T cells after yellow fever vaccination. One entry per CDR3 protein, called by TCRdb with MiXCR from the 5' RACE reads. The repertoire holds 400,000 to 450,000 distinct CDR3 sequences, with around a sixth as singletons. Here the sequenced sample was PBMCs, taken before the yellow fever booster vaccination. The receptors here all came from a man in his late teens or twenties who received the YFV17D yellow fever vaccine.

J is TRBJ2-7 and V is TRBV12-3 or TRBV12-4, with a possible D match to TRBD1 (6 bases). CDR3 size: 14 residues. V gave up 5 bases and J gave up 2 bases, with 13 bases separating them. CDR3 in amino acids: CASSPQGSTYEQYF. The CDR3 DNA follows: TGTGCCAGCAGTCCACAGGGTTCTACCTACGAGCAGTACTTC.

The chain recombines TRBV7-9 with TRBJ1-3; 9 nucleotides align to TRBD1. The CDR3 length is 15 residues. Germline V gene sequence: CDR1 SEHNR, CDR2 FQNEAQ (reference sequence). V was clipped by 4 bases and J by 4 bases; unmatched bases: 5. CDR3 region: CASSSSDRGGNTIYF. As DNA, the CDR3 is TGTGCCAGCAGCTCCTCGGACAGGGGAGGAAACACCATATATTTT.

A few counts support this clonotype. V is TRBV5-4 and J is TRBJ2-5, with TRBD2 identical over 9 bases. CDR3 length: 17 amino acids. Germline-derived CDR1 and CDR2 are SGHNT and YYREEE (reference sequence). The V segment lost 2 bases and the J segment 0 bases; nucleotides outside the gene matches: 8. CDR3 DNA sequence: TGTGCCAGCAGCTTCATATTAGCGGGGGTGAACCAAGAGACCCAGTACTTC. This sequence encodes CASSFILAGVNQETQYF.

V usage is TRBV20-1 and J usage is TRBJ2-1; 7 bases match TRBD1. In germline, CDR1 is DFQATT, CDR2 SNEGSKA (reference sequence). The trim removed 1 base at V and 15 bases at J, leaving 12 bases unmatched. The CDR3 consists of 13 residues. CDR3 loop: CSARGPGNRGRFF. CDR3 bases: TGCAGTGCTAGAGGTCCGGGAAACAGGGGTCGGTTCTTC.

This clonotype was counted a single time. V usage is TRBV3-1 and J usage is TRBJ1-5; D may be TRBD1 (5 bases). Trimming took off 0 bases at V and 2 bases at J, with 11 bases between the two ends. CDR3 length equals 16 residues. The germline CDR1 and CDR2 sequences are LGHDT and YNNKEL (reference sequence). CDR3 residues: CASSQELGRGNQPQHF. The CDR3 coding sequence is TGTGCCAGCAGCCAAGAATTGGGCAGGGGCAATCAGCCCCAGCATTTT.

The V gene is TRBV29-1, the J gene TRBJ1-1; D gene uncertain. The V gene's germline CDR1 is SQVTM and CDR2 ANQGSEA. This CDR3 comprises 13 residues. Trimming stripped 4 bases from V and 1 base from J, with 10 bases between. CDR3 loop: CSVALSRNTEAFF. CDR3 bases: TGCAGCGTTGCACTGTCAAGGAACACTGAAGCTTTCTTT.

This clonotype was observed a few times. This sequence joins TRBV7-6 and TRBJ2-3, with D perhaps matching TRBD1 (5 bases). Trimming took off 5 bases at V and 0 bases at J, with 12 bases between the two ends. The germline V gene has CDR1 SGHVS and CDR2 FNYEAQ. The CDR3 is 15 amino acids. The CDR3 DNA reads TGTGCCAGCAGCCTACGACAGTCAAGCACAGATACGCAGTATTTT. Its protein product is CASSLRQSSTDTQYF.